One sample yielded the 3 T cell receptor beta chains listed below, sequenced in a study of blood T cell repertoires in COVID-19 (TCRdb year 2020). Libraries came from the immunoSEQ multiplex PCR assay. TCRdb took over this immuneACCESS table, retaining in-frame rearrangements with V and J assigned. Such tables are incomplete; in checked studies, under half of the missing clones stem from an unresolved V gene, and the remainder is unexplained. Counted in this sample were 230,000 or so clones; around 83% of them appeared once. The biggest ten clones account for approximately 8.6% of the sample. What was sequenced was peripheral blood. These TCRs come from a man aged 40-50 years with active or convalescent COVID-19.

This sequence joins TRBV11-2 and TRBJ2-5, with 13 bases fitting TRBD2. CDR1 is SGHAT and CDR2 is FQNNGV in the germline V gene. This CDR3 is built from 18 residues. V lost 5 bases, J lost 4 bases, and 13 bases stayed unmatched. In nucleotides, the CDR3 is TGTGCCAGCAGCCTTGGCAGGACTAGCGGGAGAGGGGCAGAGACCCAGTACTTC. Its translation is CASSLGRTSGRGAETQYF.

V and J are TRBV5-5 and TRBJ2-2; TRBD1 might be the D (5 bases). This CDR3 region has 19 residues. V was clipped by 4 bases and J by 0 bases, with 22 bases between them. In germline, CDR1 is SGHKS, CDR2 YYEKEE (reference sequence). The CDR3 region has the DNA TGTGCCAGCAGCCCGGGTCGCGAGACAGCCAACTCGAACACCGGGGAGCTGTTTTTT. Its protein is CASSPGRETANSNTGELFF. The full variable domain, in which reference TRBV5-5 and TRBJ2-2 provide the parts outside the CDR3, is DAGVTQSPTHLIKTRGQQVTLRCSPISGHKSVSWYQQVLGQGPQFIFQYYEKEERGRGNFPDRFSARQFPNYSSELNVNALLLGDSALYLCASSPGRETANSNTGELFFGEGSRLTVL.

This clone was seen just once. The chain has TRBV9 and TRBJ1-6; D is undetermined. Trimming stripped 0 bases from V and 5 bases from J, with 12 bases between. Germline assignment: CDR1 SGDLS and CDR2 YYNGEE. CDR3 size: 16 residues. The CDR3 reads CASSVDGRPNNSPLHF. The CDR3 bases are TGTGCCAGCAGCGTAGATGGCAGGCCGAATAATTCACCCCTCCACTTT.